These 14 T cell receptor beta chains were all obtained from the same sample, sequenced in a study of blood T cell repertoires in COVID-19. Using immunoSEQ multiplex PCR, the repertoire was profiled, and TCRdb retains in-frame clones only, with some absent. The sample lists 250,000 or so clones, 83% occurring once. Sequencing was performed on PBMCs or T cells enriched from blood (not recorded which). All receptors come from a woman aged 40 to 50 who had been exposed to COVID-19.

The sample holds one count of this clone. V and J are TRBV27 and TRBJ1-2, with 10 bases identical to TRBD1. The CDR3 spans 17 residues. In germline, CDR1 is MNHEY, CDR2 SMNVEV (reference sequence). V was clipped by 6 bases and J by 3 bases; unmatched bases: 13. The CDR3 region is CASRLPLGTGVDYGYTF. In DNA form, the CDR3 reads TGTGCCAGCAGACTACCCCTGGGGACAGGGGTGGACTATGGCTACACCTTC.

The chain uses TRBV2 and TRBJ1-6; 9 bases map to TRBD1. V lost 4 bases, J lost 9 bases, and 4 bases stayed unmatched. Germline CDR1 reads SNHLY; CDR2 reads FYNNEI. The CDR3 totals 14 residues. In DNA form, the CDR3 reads TGTGCCAGCAGTGGGGGACAGGGAATTTCACCCCTCCACTTT. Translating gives CASSGGQGISPLHF.

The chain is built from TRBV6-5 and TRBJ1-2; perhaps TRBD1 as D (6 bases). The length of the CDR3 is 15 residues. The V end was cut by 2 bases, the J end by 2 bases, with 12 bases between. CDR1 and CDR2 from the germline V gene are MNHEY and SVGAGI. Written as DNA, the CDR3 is TGTGCCAGCAGTTACGGGGACATAGAGAACTATGGCTACACCTTC. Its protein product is CASSYGDIENYGYTF.

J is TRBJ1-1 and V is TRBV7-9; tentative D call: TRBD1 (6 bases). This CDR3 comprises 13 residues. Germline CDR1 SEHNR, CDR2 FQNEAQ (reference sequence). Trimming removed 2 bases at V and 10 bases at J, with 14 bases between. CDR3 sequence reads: CASSLRQEAGAFF. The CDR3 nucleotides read TGTGCCAGCAGCTTAAGACAGGAGGCGGGAGCTTTCTTT. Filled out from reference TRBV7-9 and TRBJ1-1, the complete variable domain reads DTGVSQNPRHKITKRGQNVTFRCDPISEHNRLYWYRQTLGQGPEFLTYFQNEAQLEKSRLLSDRFSAERPKGSFSTLEIQRTEQGDSAMYLCASSLRQEAGAFFGQGTRLTVV.

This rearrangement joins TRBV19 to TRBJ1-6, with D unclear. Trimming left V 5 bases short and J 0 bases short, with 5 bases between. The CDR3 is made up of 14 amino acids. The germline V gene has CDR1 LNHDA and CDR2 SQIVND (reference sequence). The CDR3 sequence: CASSSGSYNSPLHF. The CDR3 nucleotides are TGTGCCAGTAGTTCAGGCTCCTATAATTCACCCCTCCACTTT.

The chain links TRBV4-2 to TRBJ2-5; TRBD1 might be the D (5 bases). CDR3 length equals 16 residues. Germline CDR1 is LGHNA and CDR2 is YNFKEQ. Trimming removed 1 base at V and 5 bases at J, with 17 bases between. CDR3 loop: CASSQGSQASRETQYF. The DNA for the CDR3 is TGTGCCAGCAGCCAAGGGTCACAGGCCTCCCGGGAGACCCAGTACTTC.

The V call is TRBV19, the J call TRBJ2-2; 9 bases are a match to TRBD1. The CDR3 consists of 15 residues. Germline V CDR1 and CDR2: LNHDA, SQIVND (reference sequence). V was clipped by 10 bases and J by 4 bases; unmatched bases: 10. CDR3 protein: CATLSGDRVTGELFF. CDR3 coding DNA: TGTGCCACCCTATCAGGGGACAGGGTCACCGGGGAGCTGTTTTTT.

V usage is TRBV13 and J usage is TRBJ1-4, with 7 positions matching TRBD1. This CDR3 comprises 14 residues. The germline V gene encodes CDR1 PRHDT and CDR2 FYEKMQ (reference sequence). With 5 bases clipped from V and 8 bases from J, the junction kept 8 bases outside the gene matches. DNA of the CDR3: TGTGCCAGCAGCCTCGGTGACAGGGTGGAAAAACTGTTTTTT. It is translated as CASSLGDRVEKLFF. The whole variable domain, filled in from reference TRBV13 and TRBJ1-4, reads AAGVIQSPRHLIKEKRETATLKCYPIPRHDTVYWYQQGPGQDPQFLISFYEKMQSDKGSIPDRFSAQQFSDYHSELNMSSLELGDSALYFCASSLGDRVEKLFFGSGTQLSVL.

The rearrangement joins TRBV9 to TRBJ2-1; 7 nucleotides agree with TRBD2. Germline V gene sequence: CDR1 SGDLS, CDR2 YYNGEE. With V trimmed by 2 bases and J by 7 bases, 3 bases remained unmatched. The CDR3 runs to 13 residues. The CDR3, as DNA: TGTGCCAGCAGCGTTTTACTAGCGAATGAGCAGTTCTTC. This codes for CASSVLLANEQFF.

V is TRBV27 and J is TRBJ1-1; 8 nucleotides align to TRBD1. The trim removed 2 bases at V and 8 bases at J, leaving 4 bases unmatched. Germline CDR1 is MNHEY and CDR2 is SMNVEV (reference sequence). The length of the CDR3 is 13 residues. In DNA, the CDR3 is TGTGCCAGCAGTTTACGGACAGGGTACGAAGCTTTCTTT. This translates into CASSLRTGYEAFF.

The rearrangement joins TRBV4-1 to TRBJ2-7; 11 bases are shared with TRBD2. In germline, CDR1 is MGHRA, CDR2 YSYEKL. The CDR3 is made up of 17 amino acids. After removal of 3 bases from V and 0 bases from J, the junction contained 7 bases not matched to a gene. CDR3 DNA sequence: TGCGCCAGCAGCCAGGTACTAGCGGGGGCTAACTCCTACGAGCAGTACTTC. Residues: CASSQVLAGANSYEQYF.

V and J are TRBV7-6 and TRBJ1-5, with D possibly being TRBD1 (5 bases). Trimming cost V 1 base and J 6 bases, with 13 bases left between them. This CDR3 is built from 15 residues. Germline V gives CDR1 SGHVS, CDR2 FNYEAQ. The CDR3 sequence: CASSLGSGFGQPQHF. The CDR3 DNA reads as TGTGCCAGCAGCTTAGGGTCAGGGTTCGGTCAGCCCCAGCATTTT.

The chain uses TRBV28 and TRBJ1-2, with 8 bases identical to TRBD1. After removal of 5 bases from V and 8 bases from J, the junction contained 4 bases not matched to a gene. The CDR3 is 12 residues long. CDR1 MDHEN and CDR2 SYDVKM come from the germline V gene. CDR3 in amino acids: CASSPRTGGYTF. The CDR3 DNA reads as TGTGCCAGCAGTCCAAGGACAGGGGGCTACACCTTC.

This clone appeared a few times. In nucleotides, the CDR3 is TGCGCCAGCAGCCAAAGGACTAGCGGGGGTCACCCCATAGAGACCCAGTACTTC. It specifies CASSQRTSGGHPIETQYF. The chain couples TRBV4-3 to TRBJ2-5; the match to TRBD2 covers 13 bases. In germline, CDR1 is LGHNA, CDR2 YSLEER. The CDR3 runs 18 residues. The V segment lost 2 bases and the J segment 4 bases; nucleotides outside the gene matches: 10.